This T cell receptor (beta chain) emerged from a study of radiotherapy plus CTLA-4 blockade in lung cancer (dated by TCRdb to between 2018 and 2020). About the investigation overall: Objective responses occurred in about 20% of enrolled patients, and around 29% achieved disease control.

Broader findings and caveats from the paper: The strongest predictors of response, as reported, were early dynamic changes in blood T cell clones along with a rise in serum interferon-beta after radiation. After treatment with radiotherapy and ipilimumab, TCR clones that originated in tumors expanded in peripheral blood.

Deletion took 2 bases off V and 4 bases off J, with a span of 9 bases between the germline ends. According to the germline V gene (reference sequence), CDR1 reads GTSNPN and CDR2 reads SVGIG. Including cysteine and phenylalanine, the CDR3 has 13 amino acids. Only the CDR3 region is kept as DNA, spanning 39 bases read in frame from base 1. Receptor amplification or capture employed the immunoSEQ multiplex PCR assay. TCRdb retrieved this table from immuneACCESS and kept in-frame rearrangements only. Not all clones are present; in checked studies, unresolved V genes account for under half, and no reason is known for the remainder. Within this sample are 95,000 to 150,000 clones, with about nine tenths of them counted one time only. Roughly 7% of the sample rests with the top ten. Focal radiation therapy combined with CTLA-4 blockade (ipilimumab) was tested in patients with chemo-refractory metastatic non-small-cell lung cancer.

Note on this clone: What this receptor recognizes is not known. No quality values exist for individual bases; no much larger clone is one base distant.

The source material was peripheral blood, sampled from a patient treated with radiotherapy plus ipilimumab. The source is a human donor with non-small cell lung cancer that progressed on radiotherapy plus ipilimumab. This receptor chain uses TRBV30 and TRBJ2-1; TRBD2 is a weak D gene call, 5 bases matching. The nucleotide sequence is given as TGTGCCTGGAGTTTCCAGCGGTACAATGAGCAGTTCTTC. This translates into CAWSFQRYNEQFF.